These T cell receptor beta chains were read from a single sample in a study of PD-1 blockade in classical Hodgkin lymphoma. The data were produced by immunoSEQ multiplex PCR, yet TCRdb's version contains in-frame clones alone and is incomplete. The sample consists of tens of thousands of clones, approximately 80% of them appearing once. Sequences were derived from peripheral blood mononuclear cells (PBMCs), sampled before the fourth cycle of nivolumab. Source of these receptors: a human donor with classical Hodgkin lymphoma. The CDR3 runs from the conserved cysteine through the conserved F or W. Fields, in order: D gene, J gene, clone size, V gene, CDR3 DNA, CDR3 protein. The D gene is left open where the match is weak. Where a row states a size, it is once, few, many or the class of an expanded clone; other rows omit it.

D: NA
J: TRBJ1-2
size: NA
V: TRBV29-1
DNA: TGCAGCGTTCCCTTCGCCGGTGGCTACACCTTC
CDR3: CSVPFAGGYTF

D: TRBD1
J: TRBJ1-1
size: NA
V: TRBV5-4
DNA: TGTGCCAGCAGCTCAGCCACCGGGACAGGGCCTGAAGCTTTCTTT
CDR3: CASSSATGTGPEAFF

D: NA
J: TRBJ2-2
size: NA
V: TRBV21-1
DNA: TGTGCCAGCAGCAAAGTGAAGGAACAGGGGGCCGCGACCGGGGAGCTGTTTTTT
CDR3: CASSKVKEQGAATGELFF

D: NA
J: TRBJ2-1
size: NA
V: TRBV4-1
DNA: TGCGCCAGCAGCCAGAACAATGAGCAGTTCTTC
CDR3: CASSQNNEQFF

D: TRBD1
J: TRBJ2-2
size: NA
V: TRBV27
DNA: TGTGCCAGCACCGCACGTACGGGACAGGCGAACACCGGGGAGCTGTTTTTT
CDR3: CASTARTGQANTGELFF

D: NA
J: TRBJ1-6
size: NA
V: TRBV28
DNA: TGTGCCAGCAGAGCTGGGGGGCCGTTTAATTCACCCCTCCACTTT
CDR3: CASRAGGPFNSPLHF

D: TRBD2
J: TRBJ2-1
size: NA
V: TRBV15
DNA: TGTGCCACCAGCAGCGGGACTAGCGGGAGGTGGGGCTACAATGAGCAGTTCTTC
CDR3: CATSSGTSGRWGYNEQFF

D: NA
J: TRBJ2-3
size: NA
V: TRBV30
DNA: TGTGCCTGGAGCCGGATTCAGAACCCAAGCACAGATACGCAGTATTTT
CDR3: CAWSRIQNPSTDTQYF

D: NA
J: TRBJ1-1
size: NA
V: TRBV4-1
DNA: TGCGCCAGCAGCCAAGGAACCGGCGCCGAGATGAACACTGAAGCTTTCTTT
CDR3: CASSQGTGAEMNTEAFF

D: TRBD2
J: TRBJ2-1
size: NA
V: TRBV11-3
DNA: TGTGCCAGCAGCTCCGGGAGGATGGACAATGAGCAGTTCTTC
CDR3: CASSSGRMDNEQFF

D: TRBD1
J: TRBJ1-1
size: NA
V: TRBV19
DNA: TGTGCCAGTAGTACCGGGACAGGGATTCGGATCTCGGACACTGAAGCTTTCTTT
CDR3: CASSTGTGIRISDTEAFF

D: TRBD1
J: TRBJ2-2
size: NA
V: TRBV9
DNA: TGTGCCAGCAGCGCCCTGGGACAGGGGCGAGGCGGGGAGCTGTTTTTT
CDR3: CASSALGQGRGGELFF

D: NA
J: TRBJ1-1
size: NA
V: TRBV6-5
DNA: TGTGCCAGCAGTCTTGGAGATTACACTGAAGCTTTCTTT
CDR3: CASSLGDYTEAFF

D: NA
J: TRBJ2-3
size: NA
V: TRBV5-4
DNA: TGTGCCAGCAGCTTATTCCAGATCCGGGGAAATGTAGATACGCAGTATTTT
CDR3: CASSLFQIRGNVDTQYF

D: TRBD2
J: TRBJ2-7
size: NA
V: TRBV4-2
DNA: TGTGCCAGCAGCCAAGATGGTACTAGCGGGGGGATTTACGAGCAGTACTTC
CDR3: CASSQDGTSGGIYEQYF

D: NA
J: TRBJ1-1
size: NA
V: TRBV6-5
DNA: TGTGCCAGCAGTTCCCCACCAAGCAGCCTGAACACTGAAGCTTTCTTT
CDR3: CASSSPPSSLNTEAFF

D: NA
J: TRBJ2-3
size: NA
V: TRBV7-3
DNA: TGTGCCAGCAGCTTATCTGCCCATACGCAGTATTTT
CDR3: CASSLSAHTQYF

D: NA
J: TRBJ1-1
size: NA
V: TRBV15
DNA: TGTGCCACCAGCGCCTTCGACAGCTTGAACACTGAAGCTTTCTTT
CDR3: CATSAFDSLNTEAFF

D: NA
J: TRBJ1-3
size: NA
V: TRBV2
DNA: TGTGCCAGCACAGAGGAGTCTGGAAACACCATATATTTT
CDR3: CASTEESGNTIYF

D: TRBD1
J: TRBJ1-4
size: NA
V: TRBV10-3
DNA: TGTGCCATCAGTGAGCCGGGACAGGGGGCGCGCGGTGAAAAACTGTTTTTT
CDR3: CAISEPGQGARGEKLFF

D: NA
J: TRBJ1-2
size: NA
V: TRBV9
DNA: TGTGCCAGCAGCGTGTTCGACAAGGCAGGCGCCTATGGCTACACCTTC
CDR3: CASSVFDKAGAYGYTF

D: NA
J: TRBJ1-5
size: NA
V: TRBV27
DNA: TGTGCCAGCAGTTTTTCTGGATATAGCAATCAGCCCCAGCATTTT
CDR3: CASSFSGYSNQPQHF

D: NA
J: TRBJ2-7
size: once
V: TRBV18
DNA: TGTGCCAGCTCGCCTCAAGGGGACGAGCAGTACTTC
CDR3: CASSPQGDEQYF

D: NA
J: TRBJ1-1
size: NA
V: TRBV5-1
DNA: TGCGCCAGCAGCTTGGCCGGATCGAACACTGAAGCTTTCTTT
CDR3: CASSLAGSNTEAFF

D: NA
J: TRBJ2-5
size: NA
V: TRBV2
DNA: TGTGCCAGCAGTCCAGAAGAGACCCAGTACTTC
CDR3: CASSPEETQYF

D: NA
J: TRBJ2-1
size: NA
V: TRBV28
DNA: TGTGCCAGCAGCCCCCTCCGGGACCCCGGTGAGCAGTTCTTC
CDR3: CASSPLRDPGEQFF

D: NA
J: TRBJ2-2
size: NA
V: TRBV7-2
DNA: TGTGCCAGCAGCCTTGGGCGGCGGGGGAACACCGGGGAGCTGTTTTTT
CDR3: CASSLGRRGNTGELFF

D: TRBD1
J: TRBJ1-5
size: NA
V: TRBV11-2
DNA: TGTGCCAGCAGCCTGGACAGGGTCAATCAGCCCCAGCATTTT
CDR3: CASSLDRVNQPQHF

D: TRBD1
J: TRBJ1-6
size: few
V: TRBV25-1
DNA: TGTGCCAGCACCCCCGGCACCGGGACAGGGATTTCACCCCTCCACTTT
CDR3: CASTPGTGTGISPLHF

D: NA
J: TRBJ1-5
size: NA
V: TRBV10-3
DNA: TGTGCCATCAGTGAGTCGGGGGGGGATAGCAATCAGCCCCAGCATTTT
CDR3: CAISESGGDSNQPQHF

D: TRBD1
J: TRBJ1-2
size: few
V: TRBV2
DNA: TGTGCCAGCGGGGACAGGGTTGGTAGCTATGGCTACACCTTC
CDR3: CASGDRVGSYGYTF

D: NA
J: TRBJ2-7
size: NA
V: TRBV10-3
DNA: TGTGCCATCAGTGGTGATTCTCGGGGCTCCTACGAGCAGTACTTC
CDR3: CAISGDSRGSYEQYF

D: NA
J: TRBJ2-7
size: once
V: TRBV10-2
DNA: TGCGCCAGCAGTGAGTCGAGTGGGGTCCACTACGAGCAGTACTTC
CDR3: CASSESSGVHYEQYF

D: NA
J: TRBJ2-2
size: NA
V: TRBV4-3
DNA: TGCGCCAGCAGCCCCGTACAGGGTTCCGGGGAGCTGTTTTTT
CDR3: CASSPVQGSGELFF

D: NA
J: TRBJ2-1
size: once
V: TRBV11-3
DNA: TGTGCCAGCAGCTTCGACCAATACAATGAGCAGTTCTTC
CDR3: CASSFDQYNEQFF

D: NA
J: TRBJ1-1
size: NA
V: TRBV5-1
DNA: TGCGCCAGCAGCCCAGCGGCGGGGTCCGGTGAAGCTTTCTTT
CDR3: CASSPAAGSGEAFF

D: NA
J: TRBJ2-1
size: NA
V: TRBV5-8
DNA: TGTGCCAGCAGCAAGAGGGCAGAACACAATGAGCAGTTCTTC
CDR3: CASSKRAEHNEQFF

D: TRBD1
J: TRBJ1-1
size: NA
V: TRBV19
DNA: TGTGCCAGTAGTAGTGACAGGGCTTTGAGCACTGAAGCTTTCTTT
CDR3: CASSSDRALSTEAFF

D: TRBD1
J: TRBJ2-1
size: NA
V: TRBV25-1
DNA: TGTGCCAGCAGTGACCTGACAGGGTACAATGAGCAGTTCTTC
CDR3: CASSDLTGYNEQFF

D: NA
J: TRBJ2-2
size: once
V: TRBV4-3
DNA: TGCGCCAGCAGTCGACAGGACGGGGAGCTGTTTTTT
CDR3: CASSRQDGELFF

D: TRBD2
J: TRBJ2-1
size: NA
V: TRBV6-1
DNA: TGTGCCAGCAGTGGCGCCGGGGCTCGGGGGGCCTACAATGAGCAGTTCTTC
CDR3: CASSGAGARGAYNEQFF

D: TRBD1
J: TRBJ1-2
size: NA
V: TRBV18
DNA: TGTGCCAGCTCACCTTATGGACAGGGAAACTATGGCTACACCTTC
CDR3: CASSPYGQGNYGYTF

D: NA
J: TRBJ2-7
size: few
V: TRBV11-2
DNA: TGTGCCAGCAGCTTAGAGGGGGGATCACTATCCTACGAGCAGTACTTC
CDR3: CASSLEGGSLSYEQYF

D: NA
J: TRBJ1-2
size: NA
V: TRBV28
DNA: TGTGCCAGCAGTCAAGCAGGGCTCGAGAAGGGCTACACCTTC
CDR3: CASSQAGLEKGYTF

D: NA
J: TRBJ1-1
size: NA
V: TRBV6-6
DNA: TGTGCCAGCAGCCGGGGGGATGAAGCTTTCTTT
CDR3: CASSRGDEAFF

D: TRBD1
J: TRBJ1-2
size: NA
V: TRBV6-6
DNA: TGTGCCAGCAGTATCGGACAGGGGAGTATCTATGGCTACACCTTC
CDR3: CASSIGQGSIYGYTF

D: NA
J: TRBJ2-1
size: NA
V: TRBV5-4
DNA: TGTGCCAGCAGCTTAGGAGTGGGGGCAAACAATGAGCAGTTCTTC
CDR3: CASSLGVGANNEQFF

D: NA
J: TRBJ1-4
size: NA
V: TRBV5-5
DNA: TGTGCCAGCAGTGTTGTGCGGGCAACTAATGAAAAACTGTTTTTT
CDR3: CASSVVRATNEKLFF

D: NA
J: TRBJ2-2
size: NA
V: TRBV6-5
DNA: TGTGCCACCTTTAGGGGGGGCACCGGGGAGCTGTTTTTT
CDR3: CATFRGGTGELFF

D: TRBD2
J: TRBJ2-2
size: NA
V: TRBV7-2
DNA: TGTGCCAGCAGCACCTCCGGGACTAGCGGGGGCCCGCACCGAGAGCTGTTTTTT
CDR3: CASSTSGTSGGPHRELFF